This TCR beta chain was found in a study of graft-versus-host responses after intestinal transplantation. Study-level information: Multivisceral, liver-intestinal, or isolated intestinal grafts were transplanted into recipients. General observations from the study: Patients with graft-donor T cell macrochimerism had high graft-versus-host to host-versus-graft clonal ratios in allografts. Investigators detected GvH clones in recipient marrow, with some emerging earlier in ileum or blood.

Clones were sequenced by immunoSEQ multiplex PCR, and TCRdb holds only the in-frame ones, with some missing. The table has around 70,000 clones, approximately 88% seen once. In the case of this clone: No antigen is known for it.

Trimming removed 4 bases from V and 0 bases from J; junction bases left unmatched: 13. Germline V gives CDR1 MDHEN, CDR2 SYDVKM. The CDR3 has 18 residues. The chain carries TRBV28 and TRBJ2-7; 9 nucleotides align to TRBD1. The sample consisted of unstimulated CD8+ T cells sorted from spleen or lymph node cells, taken before intestinal transplant. This TCR derives from a human donor who received an intestinal transplant. DNA of the CDR3: TGTGCCAGCAGTTCCCCCCGGGACAGGGAAGAGAGCTCCTACGAGCAGTACTTC. Translated: CASSSPRDREESSYEQYF. Full variable domain (rest looked up from reference TRBV28 and TRBJ2-7): DVKVTQSSRYLVKRTGEKVFLECVQDMDHENMFWYRQDPGLGLRLIYFSYDVKMKEKGDIPEGYSVSREKKERFSLILESASTNQTSMYLCASSSPRDREESSYEQYFGPGTRLTVT.